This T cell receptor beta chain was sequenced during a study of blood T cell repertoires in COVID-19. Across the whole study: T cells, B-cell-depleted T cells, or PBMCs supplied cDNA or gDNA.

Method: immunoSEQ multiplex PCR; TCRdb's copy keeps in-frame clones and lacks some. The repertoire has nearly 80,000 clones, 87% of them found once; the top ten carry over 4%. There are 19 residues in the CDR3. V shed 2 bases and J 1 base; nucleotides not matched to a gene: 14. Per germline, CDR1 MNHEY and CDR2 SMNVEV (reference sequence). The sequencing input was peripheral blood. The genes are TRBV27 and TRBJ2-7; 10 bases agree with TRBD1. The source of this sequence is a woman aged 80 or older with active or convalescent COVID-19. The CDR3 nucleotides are TGTGCCAGCAGTTTAGGACAGGGGGTATCAGGGCTGCCTTCCTACGAGCAGTACTTC. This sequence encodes CASSLGQGVSGLPSYEQYF.